Given below is one TCR beta chain in context. Antigen specificity is unknown. The method was immunoSEQ multiplex PCR; TCRdb's version includes in-frame clones alone and lacks a portion of them. The table lists roughly 9,200 clones, 79% of them singletons. These data belong to a study of T cell repertoires in ileal Crohn's disease. Findings and limits, study-wide: The median delay to postoperative endoscopy was under nine months. Sorted CD8 T cells held more high-frequency clones than CD4.

With V trimmed by 1 base and J by 4 bases, 6 bases remained unmatched. The germline V gene has CDR1 SGHNT and CDR2 YYREEE (reference sequence). This CDR3 comprises 16 residues. Regarding time point: neoterminal ileum biopsy at postoperative endoscopy, about 6 months after surgery. Adults with ileal or ileocolonic Crohn's disease and an indication for resection were eligible. This TCR was recovered from an adult with Crohn's disease. Sequenced input: ileal tissue. The V call is TRBV5-4, the J call TRBJ2-3; 10 bases are a match to TRBD1. The CDR3 DNA reads as TGTGCCAGCAGCTTGAGGGACAGGGGTGGGTCAGATACGCAGTATTTT. Its protein is CASSLRDRGGSDTQYF.